Below are 5 T cell receptor beta chains sequenced from a single sample in a study of Ad26.COV2.S vaccination and SARS-CoV-2 variants. TCRdb's copy holds only in-frame clones and misses some; the assay was immunoSEQ multiplex PCR. Seen here are about 400,000 clones, roughly nine tenths observed once, and the top ten hold under 3.5%. Regarding treatment: 15 to 20 received Ad26.COV2.S at low or high dose, single or two shots; about 5 received placebo; per-sample allocation not given. The samples were gathered on day 63 after the first injection of vaccine or placebo. The source material was peripheral blood, sampled in a trial of Ad26.COV2.S vaccine versus placebo. All receptors come from a person between 18 and 59 years old who received the Ad26.COV2.S COVID-19 vaccine or a placebo.

V and J are TRBV6-5 and TRBJ1-1; D uncertain. Germline V CDR1 and CDR2: MNHEY, SVGAGI. V was clipped by 6 bases and J by 5 bases, with 19 bases between them. The CDR3 has 15 residues. CDR3 DNA sequence: TGTGCCAGCAGCCAAGAGTGGGGTGGCGGGACTGAAGCTTTCTTT. It is translated as CASSQEWGGGTEAFF.

This clone was seen only once. The rearrangement uses TRBV7-9 and TRBJ2-5, with D hard to call. The CDR3 has 15 amino acids. Deletions cut 0 bases from V and 0 bases from J, with 8 bases between. The germline V gene has CDR1 SEHNR and CDR2 FQNEAQ (reference sequence). The CDR3 loop is CASSLALGNQETQYF. As DNA, the CDR3 is TGTGCCAGCAGCTTAGCGTTGGGGAACCAAGAGACCCAGTACTTC.

The rearrangement uses TRBV10-3 and TRBJ1-1; D gene uncertain. V lost 2 bases, J lost 1 base, and 14 bases lay in between. The CDR3 spans 16 residues. The germline V gene has CDR1 ENHRY and CDR2 SYGVKD. CDR3: CAISEALIRRNTEAFF. The CDR3 nucleotides read TGTGCCATCAGTGAGGCCCTGATCAGGAGGAACACTGAAGCTTTCTTT.

DNA for the CDR3: TGTGCCAGCAGCCCGGGGGCGGGGCCCGGGGAGCTGTTTTTT. It is translated as CASSPGAGPGELFF. This rearrangement joins TRBV27 to TRBJ2-2; D possibly uses TRBD1 or TRBD2 (6 bases each). With 6 bases removed from V and 6 bases from J, the gap between germline ends came to 14 bases. From germline, CDR1 is MNHEY and CDR2 SMNVEV (reference sequence). The CDR3 is 14 amino acids.

The chain joins TRBV6-5 to TRBJ2-2; D is unresolved. The CDR3 runs to 13 residues. The V gene lost 4 bases and the J gene lost 3 bases, with 6 bases spanning the gap. The V gene's germline CDR1 is MNHEY and CDR2 SVGAGI. CDR3 bases: TGTGCCAGCAGTTCCTCTTACACCGGGGAGCTGTTTTTT. It yields the protein CASSSSYTGELFF.